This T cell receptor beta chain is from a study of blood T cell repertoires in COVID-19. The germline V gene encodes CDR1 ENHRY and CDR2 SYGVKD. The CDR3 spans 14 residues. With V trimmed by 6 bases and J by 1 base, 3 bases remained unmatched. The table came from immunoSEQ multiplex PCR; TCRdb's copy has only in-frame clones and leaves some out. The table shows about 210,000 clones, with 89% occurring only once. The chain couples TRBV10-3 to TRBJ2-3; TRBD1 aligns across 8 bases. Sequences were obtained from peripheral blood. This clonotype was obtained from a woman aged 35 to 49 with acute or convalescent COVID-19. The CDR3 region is CAISQQGGTDTQYF. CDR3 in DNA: TGTGCCATCAGCCAACAGGGGGGCACAGATACGCAGTATTTT.